These 2 T cell receptor beta chains were all obtained from the same sample, sequenced in a study of beta chain features in type 1 diabetes. Of the isolated RNA, all was reverse transcribed, and so the sequenced material was expressed TCRB transcripts. TCRdb's copy holds only in-frame clones and misses some; the assay was immunoSEQ multiplex PCR. The profile shows approximately 200,000 clones, about 10% of them singletons. Sample: naive CD4+ T cells from blood. The receptors stem from a woman between 18 and 29 years old in good health.

This clone was recorded a few times. This chain joins TRBV27 and TRBJ1-2; 12 positions match TRBD1. The trim removed 0 bases at V and 8 bases at J, leaving 4 bases unmatched. The CDR3 contains 15 residues. The V gene's germline CDR1 is MNHEY and CDR2 SMNVEV (reference sequence). In DNA, the CDR3 is TGTGCCAGCAGTTTATCAGTTGGGACAGGGGGCGGCTACACCTTC. This translates into CASSLSVGTGGGYTF.

This chain joins TRBV27 and TRBJ2-1; 7 bases agree with TRBD2. CDR3 length equals 16 residues. The trim removed 8 bases at V and 0 bases at J, leaving 10 bases unmatched. Germline-derived CDR1 and CDR2 are MNHEY and SMNVEV (reference sequence). The CDR3 region has the DNA TGTGCCAGCTATCCTAGCGGTATAAGCTCCTACAATGAGCAGTTCTTC. Translating gives CASYPSGISSYNEQFF.